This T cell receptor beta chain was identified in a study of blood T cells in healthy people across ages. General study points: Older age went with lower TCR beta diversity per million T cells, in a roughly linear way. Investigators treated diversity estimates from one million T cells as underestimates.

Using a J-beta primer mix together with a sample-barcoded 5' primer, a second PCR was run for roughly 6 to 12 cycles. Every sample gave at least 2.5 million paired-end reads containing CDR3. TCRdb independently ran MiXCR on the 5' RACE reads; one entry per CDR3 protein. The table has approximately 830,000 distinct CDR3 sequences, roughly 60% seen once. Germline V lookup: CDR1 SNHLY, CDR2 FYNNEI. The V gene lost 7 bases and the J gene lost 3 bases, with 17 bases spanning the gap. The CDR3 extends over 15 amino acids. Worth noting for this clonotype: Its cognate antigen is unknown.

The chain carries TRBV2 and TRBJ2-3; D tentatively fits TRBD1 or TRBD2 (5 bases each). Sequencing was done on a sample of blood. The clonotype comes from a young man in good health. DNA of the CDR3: TGTGCCAGCACTTACGAGGGGCGCAGGACAGATACGCAGTATTTT. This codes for CASTYEGRRTDTQYF.